The present entry profiles one T cell receptor (beta chain) with its context. Per the original methods: Estimated nucleated cell counts came from reference gene primer amplification. Repertoires were generated with immunoSEQ multiplex PCR, while TCRdb's copy carries only in-frame clones and drops some. The V and J calls and clone size were taken over from that table, and D and trimming were inferred from the DNA. The sample contains just over 200,000 clones, around 80% of which appear only once. The entry originates in a study of blood T cell repertoires in COVID-19. About the research overall: Italy, Spain and the United States were the sources of the convalescent and acute COVID-19 samples. T cells, B-cell-depleted T cells, or PBMCs provided the cDNA or gDNA that served as material.

There are 14 residues in the CDR3. Germline V lookup: CDR1 LNHDA, CDR2 SQIVND (reference sequence). The V segment lost 5 bases and the J segment 2 bases; nucleotides outside the gene matches: 4. Sequencing used peripheral blood. The J gene is TRBJ1-2, the V gene TRBV19, with 8 nucleotides matching TRBD1. The origin of this receptor is a woman between 65 and 79 years old with acute or convalescent COVID-19. In DNA form, the CDR3 reads TGTGCCAGTAGTCCGACAGGGGCGAACTATGGCTACACCTTC. Protein product: CASSPTGANYGYTF.